This T cell receptor (beta chain) was captured in a study of OX40 agonist ivuxolimab in advanced cancers. Study-wide background: Aged roughly 23 to 80 with a mean of 60 years, they were approximately 80% male.

For this clone: Its specificity is unknown.

Germline lookup yields CDR1 MNHEY and CDR2 SMNVEV (reference sequence). Trimming shortened V by 2 bases and J by 2 bases, and 10 bases separated the two germline ends. The CDR3 covers 15 residues. Study-level results: On average, CD8+ T cells showed a greater number of expanded clones than CD4+. The antigen specificity of the peripheral T cells (those that were expanded) was not determined.

The sampling schedule covered blood at baseline, cycle 4 day 1, and cycle 7 day 1. Clones were sequenced by immunoSEQ multiplex PCR, and TCRdb holds only the in-frame ones, with some missing. The data show around 45,000 clones, 60% to 80% seen once. The sequences come from CD4+ or CD8+ T cells sorted from blood, collected in a trial of the OX40 agonist ivuxolimab. The source is an adult with an advanced solid tumor such as melanoma, head and neck, liver or kidney cancer. The chain has TRBV27 and TRBJ2-1, with TRBD1 as a possible D gene (5 bases). DNA for the CDR3: TGTGCCAGCAGTTTAATGAGCAGGGCCTACAATGAGCAGTTCTTC. Protein product: CASSLMSRAYNEQFF.